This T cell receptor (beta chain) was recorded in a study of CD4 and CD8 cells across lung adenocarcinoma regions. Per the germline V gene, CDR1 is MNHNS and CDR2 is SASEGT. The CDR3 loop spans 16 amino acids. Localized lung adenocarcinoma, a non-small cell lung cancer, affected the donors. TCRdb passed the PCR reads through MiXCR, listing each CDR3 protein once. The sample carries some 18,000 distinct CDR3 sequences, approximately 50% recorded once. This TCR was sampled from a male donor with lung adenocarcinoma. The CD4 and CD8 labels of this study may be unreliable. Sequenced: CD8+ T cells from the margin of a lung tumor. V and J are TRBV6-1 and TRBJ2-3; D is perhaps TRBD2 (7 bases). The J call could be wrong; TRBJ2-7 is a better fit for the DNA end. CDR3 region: CASGGAGGRVGDTQYF. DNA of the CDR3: TGTGCCAGCGGGGGGGCCGGGGGCCGGGTCGGAGATACGCAGTACTTC.